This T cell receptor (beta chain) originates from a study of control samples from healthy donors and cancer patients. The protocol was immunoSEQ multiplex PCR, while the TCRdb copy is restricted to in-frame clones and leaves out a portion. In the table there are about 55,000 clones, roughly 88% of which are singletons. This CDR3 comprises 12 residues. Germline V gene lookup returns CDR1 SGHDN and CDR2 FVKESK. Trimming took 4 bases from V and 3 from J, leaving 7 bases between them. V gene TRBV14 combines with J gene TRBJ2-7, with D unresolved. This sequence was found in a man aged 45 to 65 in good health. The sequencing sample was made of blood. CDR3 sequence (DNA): TGTGCCAGCAGCCCGGATCTCTACGAGCAGTACTTC. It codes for CASSPDLYEQYF.